The rows below give T cell receptor beta chains drawn from one sample of a study of shared clonotypes between healthy human individuals. The assay was immunoSEQ multiplex PCR, and TCRdb's table has in-frame clones only and misses some. The sample includes 170,000 or so clones, 65% to 80% of them seen just once. The material sequenced was memory CD4+ T cells sorted from blood. All receptors come from a man aged 25-45 years in good health. The CDR3 runs from the conserved cysteine through the conserved F or W. The order of the fields is D gene, J gene, CDR3 length, V gene, clone size, CDR3 protein, CDR3 DNA. D genes are given only for firm matches. Clone size appears in some rows only: once, few, many, or a class for an expanded clone.

NA TRBJ2-5 14 TRBV6-5 NA CASSPGILQETQYF TGTGCCAGCAGCCCGGGGATTTTACAGGAGACCCAGTACTTC
TRBD1 TRBJ1-2 13 TRBV5-4 NA CASSLVRDRAYTF TGTGCCAGCAGCTTGGTCCGGGACAGGGCCTACACCTTC
TRBD2 TRBJ2-3 14 TRBV7-3 NA CASSLGLAGDTQYF TGTGCCAGCAGCCTAGGACTAGCGGGAGATACGCAGTATTTT
NA TRBJ2-3 14 TRBV9 NA CASSVGFTSDTQYF TGTGCCAGCAGCGTAGGGTTCACCTCTGATACGCAGTATTTT
NA TRBJ1-1 13 TRBV6-6 many CASSYLGATEAFF TGTGCCAGCAGTTACCTAGGGGCCACTGAAGCTTTCTTT
NA TRBJ2-5 12 TRBV7-9 NA CASSRQQETQYF TGTGCCAGCAGTCGACAGCAAGAGACCCAGTACTTC
NA TRBJ1-5 13 TRBV6-1 NA CASSHRDHQPQHF TGTGCCAGCAGTCACCGGGACCATCAGCCCCAGCATTTT
NA TRBJ2-3 13 TRBV13 NA CASIAQGTDTQYF TGTGCCAGCATCGCGCAGGGTACAGATACGCAGTATTTT
NA TRBJ2-7 14 TRBV9 NA CASSVDPRGREQYF TGTGCCAGCAGCGTAGATCCCAGGGGTCGTGAGCAGTACTTC
NA TRBJ1-1 14 TRBV29-1 NA CSVVPLQGHTEAFF TGCAGCGTTGTTCCCCTTCAGGGGCACACTGAAGCTTTCTTT
NA TRBJ2-1 16 TRBV2 once CASSERGSVGWGEQFF TGTGCCAGCAGTGAACGGGGCTCAGTAGGATGGGGTGAGCAGTTCTTC
NA TRBJ2-7 15 TRBV21-1 NA CASSNPCQGVYEQYF TGTGCCAGCAGCAATCCATGTCAGGGAGTCTACGAGCAGTACTTC
TRBD1 TRBJ2-2 13 TRBV2 NA CASCEGAGGELFF TGTGCCAGCTGCGAGGGGGCCGGTGGGGAGCTGTTTTTT
NA TRBJ2-1 14 TRBV5-4 few CASRPRGAWNEQFF TGTGCCAGCAGACCAAGGGGGGCCTGGAATGAGCAGTTCTTC
NA TRBJ2-1 15 TRBV27 NA CASSFTGVAYNEQFF TGTGCCAGCAGTTTCACGGGGGTTGCCTACAATGAGCAGTTCTTC
TRBD2 TRBJ2-1 12 TRBV30 NA CAWTREGRDQFF TGTGCCTGGACGCGGGAGGGCCGGGATCAGTTCTTC
NA TRBJ2-3 12 TRBV18 NA CASSPSTDTQYF TGTGCCAGCTCACCATCCACAGATACGCAGTATTTT
NA TRBJ2-1 16 TRBV10-3 NA CAISFPGGARGNEQFF TGTGCCATCAGTTTTCCAGGCGGAGCCCGGGGAAATGAGCAGTTCTTC
NA TRBJ2-7 16 TRBV11-2 NA CASSLRSPGAQYEQYF TGTGCCAGCAGCCTAAGGTCACCGGGGGCGCAGTACGAGCAGTACTTC